These 5 T cell receptor beta chains were all obtained from the same sample, sequenced in a study of Tregs in tolerant kidney transplant recipients. TCRdb's copy holds only in-frame clones and misses some; the assay was immunoSEQ multiplex PCR. Here the sample table reports approximately 49,000 clones. The specimen was CD4+ T cells from blood, collected before the transplant. These receptors all come from a human donor who received a combined kidney and bone marrow transplant.

Notes on this clone: Read sequence stops 3 residues before the CDR3 end, and the germline J gene provides the missing end. J is TRBJ1-3 and V is TRBV19; 8 positions match TRBD1. Germline V gene data show CDR1 as LNHDA and CDR2 as SQIVND (reference sequence). The CDR3 length is 19 residues. The V segment lost 2 bases and the J segment 2 bases; nucleotides outside the gene matches: 14. The CDR3 protein is CASSISLLAGTGAGNTIYF. The CDR3 bases that were read are TGTGCCAGTAGTATATCCTTGTTAGCCGGGACAGGAGCTGGAAACACC. Drawing the rest from reference TRBV19 and TRBJ1-3, the complete variable domain is DGGITQSPKYLFRKEGQNVTLSCEQNLNHDAMYWYRQDPGQGLRLIYYSQIVNDFQKGDIAEGYSVSREKKESFPLTVTSAQKNPTAFYLCASSISLLAGTGAGNTIYFGEGSWLTVV.

Concerning this clone: The read is 3 residues too short to cover the CDR3 end, so that end is filled in from the germline J gene. The V call is TRBV7-3, the J call TRBJ2-5, with 9 bases identical to TRBD2. Germline CDR1 is SGHTA and CDR2 is FQGTGA. The CDR3 is 15 residues long. The trim removed 0 bases at V and 5 bases at J, leaving 4 bases unmatched. Incomplete CDR3 DNA: TGTGCCAGCAGCTTAACCGGAACTAGCGGGGAGACC. Its protein is CASSLTGTSGET. The CDR3 in its entirety is CASSLTGTSGETQYF.

Comment on this clone: The sequence runs out 3 residues before the end of the CDR3; the remainder is reconstructed from the germline J gene. The chain uses TRBV2 and TRBJ1-4; TRBD1 aligns across 7 bases. CDR1 and CDR2 from the germline V gene are SNHLY and FYNNEI. Trimming took 4 bases from V and 7 from J; bases not matched to a gene: 6. This CDR3 is 14 amino acids long. CDR3 residues: CASSGNRGVEKLFF. Incomplete CDR3 DNA: TGTGCCAGCAGTGGTAACAGGGGTGTTGAAAAA.

About this clone: The observed sequence ends 3 residues before the CDR3 terminus, with the missing tail filled in from the germline J gene. This sequence joins TRBV2 and TRBJ1-6; D might be TRBD1 (6 bases). Per the germline V gene, CDR1 is SNHLY and CDR2 is FYNNEI. The CDR3 is 15 amino acids. Trimming shortened V by 5 bases and J by 7 bases, and 15 bases separated the two germline ends. CDR3 DNA, as far as it was read: TGTGCCAGCAGTAAACAGGGAGTCGCAAATTCACCC. Translating gives CASSKQGVANSP. The full CDR3 protein is CASSKQGVANSPLHF.

Note on this clone: Read sequence stops 3 residues before the CDR3 end, and the germline J gene provides the missing end. This rearrangement joins TRBV20-1 to TRBJ2-4; D could derive from TRBD1 or TRBD2 (6 bases each). Germline assignment: CDR1 DFQATT and CDR2 SNEGSKA (reference sequence). Trimming shortened V by 0 bases and J by 7 bases, and 13 bases separated the two germline ends. The CDR3 loop spans 14 amino acids. CDR3 protein: CSARDSTGRNIQYF. The covered CDR3 bases are TGCAGTGCTAGAGATTCAACAGGGAGGAACATT.